Reported below is one TCR beta chain. What it binds is not known. There were TCR beta CDR3 regions amplified from RNA transcripts. The HTBI primer set served for first-round RT-PCR of the TCR CDR3. TCRdb redid the calling of the multiplex PCR reads with MiXCR, one entry per CDR3 protein. This table has some 570,000 distinct CDR3 sequences, approximately 14% appearing once. This sample is part of a study of T cells in Graves' hyperthyroidism and ophthalmopathy. Overall study findings and caveats: The majority of expanded thyroid clonotypes above 0.001 also appeared in blood.

The PBMCs had their origin in roughly 9.8 ml of fresh peripheral blood. Germline V CDR1 and CDR2: MNHEY, SMNVEV (reference sequence). This CDR3 has 17 residues. V was clipped by 6 bases and J by 6 bases, with 24 bases between them. The sample comprised blood. The source is a young woman with Graves' ophthalmopathy. The chain recombines TRBV27 with TRBJ1-5, with D perhaps TRBD1 (6 bases). CDR3 sequence: CASSPLSPGGWGQPQHF. The CDR3 bases are TGTGCCAGCAGCCCCCTCTCCCCGGGGGGCTGGGGTCAGCCCCAGCATTTT.